The 30 T cell receptor beta chains presented below share a single source sample, sequenced in a study of T-cell memory formation after mild COVID-19. MiXCR, run by TCRdb on the 5' RACE reads, gives a single entry per CDR3 protein. Of a few hundred thousand distinct CDR3 sequences detected, more than 20% appear once; the ten largest clones hold approximately 12%. Sequences were obtained from PBMCs or a T cell subset sorted from them (not recorded which). These receptors were obtained from an adult woman who had mild COVID-19 (a few samples of this study predate the infection). Cell type and time point are not known.

J is TRBJ2-1 and V is TRBV6-4, with D uncertain. Germline V lookup: CDR1 MRHNA, CDR2 SNTAGT. The CDR3 totals 15 residues. The V and J ends lost 3 bases and 0 bases respectively, with 9 bases between them. CDR3 sequence (DNA): TGTGCCAGCAGTGAGGAGTTACGCTCCTACAATGAGCAGTTCTTC. Amino acid sequence: CASSEELRSYNEQFF.

This clonotype was seen more than once but under ten times. The V call is TRBV7-6, the J call TRBJ2-7, with a weak D call TRBD1 (5 bases). Trimming stripped 4 bases from V and 2 bases from J, with 12 bases between. The CDR3 extends over 14 amino acids. Germline V lookup: CDR1 SGHVS, CDR2 FNYEAQ. This CDR3 reads CASSWTLEPYEQYF. DNA for the CDR3: TGTGCCAGCAGCTGGACACTCGAGCCCTACGAGCAGTACTTC.

This clonotype was counted a few times. The chain joins TRBV2 to TRBJ2-1; D call uncertain. The CDR3 is 13 amino acids. Trimming removed 3 bases from V and 9 bases from J, with 12 bases in between. Germline CDR1 is SNHLY and CDR2 is FYNNEI. CDR3 nucleotide sequence: TGTGCCAGCAGTGAGGCGGACGGCTCTGAGCAGTTCTTC. It translates to CASSEADGSEQFF.

This clonotype appeared a few times. V and J are TRBV18 and TRBJ2-5; possibly TRBD2 for D (5 bases). CDR3 length: 15 amino acids. The V gene lost 3 bases and the J gene lost 5 bases, with 16 bases spanning the gap. In germline, CDR1 is KGHSH, CDR2 LQKENI. CDR3 sequence: CASSPLAVQDETQYF. The CDR3 bases are TGTGCCAGCTCACCTCTAGCTGTCCAGGACGAGACCCAGTACTTC.

The table lists this clonotype with a few counts. The rearrangement uses TRBV7-2 and TRBJ2-6; the D call may be TRBD1 or TRBD2 (6 bases each). This CDR3 is built from 17 residues. Germline CDR1 reads SGHTA; CDR2 reads FQGNSA. The ends were cut back, 5 bases at V and 2 bases at J, with 16 bases in the middle. The CDR3 nucleotides are TGTGCCAGCAGCCGACAAGGGGGGCTCACTGGGGCCAACGTCCTGACTTTC. Protein sequence: CASSRQGGLTGANVLTF.

This clonotype was seen repeatedly, ten times or more. The V and J genes are TRBV6-4 and TRBJ2-3; 8 bases map to TRBD2. The CDR3 covers 15 residues. CDR1 MRHNA and CDR2 SNTAGT come from the germline V gene. After removal of 0 bases from V and 6 bases from J, the junction contained 5 bases not matched to a gene. CDR3 sequence (DNA): TGTGCCAGCAGTGACTCGAGCGGGGGTGGGGATACGCAGTATTTT. Its protein is CASSDSSGGGDTQYF.

This clonotype was observed a handful of times. This chain connects TRBV7-2 to TRBJ2-1, with a possible D match to TRBD2 (5 bases). Germline V gene lookup returns CDR1 SGHTA and CDR2 FQGNSA. The CDR3 spans 15 residues. Deletions cut 6 bases from V and 0 bases from J, with 12 bases between. Here the CDR3 DNA reads TGTGCCAGCAGATCTAGCTTGGGCTCCTACAATGAGCAGTTCTTC. Its translation is CASRSSLGSYNEQFF.

This clonotype showed up just a few times. The rearrangement uses TRBV28 and TRBJ1-5; a possible D gene is TRBD1 (5 bases). This CDR3 region has 18 residues. V was shortened by 6 bases and J by 8 bases, with 29 bases between the two germline ends. Germline loops: CDR1 MDHEN, CDR2 SYDVKM. CDR3 amino acids: CASRWHPRGAGPKEPQHF. The DNA for the CDR3 is TGTGCCAGCAGATGGCACCCCCGCGGGGCTGGGCCGAAGGAGCCCCAGCATTTT. Full variable domain (outside the CDR3, taken from reference TRBV28 and TRBJ1-5): DVKVTQSSRYLVKRTGEKVFLECVQDMDHENMFWYRQDPGLGLRLIYFSYDVKMKEKGDIPEGYSVSREKKERFSLILESASTNQTSMYLCASRWHPRGAGPKEPQHFGDGTRLSIL.

This clonotype was seen more than once but under ten times. CDR3 protein: CASSLEGRGNYGYTF. In DNA, the CDR3 is TGTGCCAGCAGCTTAGAGGGCAGGGGGAACTATGGCTACACCTTC. This chain uses TRBV7-2 with TRBJ1-2, with TRBD1 identical over 7 bases. The germline V gene encodes CDR1 SGHTA and CDR2 FQGNSA. The CDR3 has 15 residues. Trimming at V came to 1 base and at J to 2 bases, leaving 4 bases not matched to a gene.

This clonotype occurred a few times. Its ends do not fully match the called genes, so a read error is possible. V and J are TRBV20-1 and TRBJ1-4; D ambiguous. CDR1 DFQATT and CDR2 SNEGSKA come from the germline V gene (reference sequence). The CDR3 totals 12 residues. The CDR3 nucleotides read TGCAGTGCCAGAGATATTAATGAAAAACTGTTTTTT. Translating it yields CSARDINEKLFF.

This clonotype was recorded a few times. The chain carries TRBV29-1 and TRBJ1-1; D remains ambiguous. Between the trimmed V and J ends, which lost 6 bases and 1 base, there was a span of 6 bases. This CDR3 is 11 amino acids long. Germline CDR1 SQVTM, CDR2 ANQGSEA. The CDR3 nucleotides are TGCAGCGTAAACAGGAACACTGAAGCTTTCTTT. Translated, it gives CSVNRNTEAFF. The whole variable domain, filled in from reference TRBV29-1 and TRBJ1-1, reads SAVISQKPSRDICQRGTSLTIQCQVDSQVTMMFWYRQQPGQSLTLIATANQGSEATYESGFVIDKFPISRPNLTFSTLTVSNMSPEDSSIYLCSVNRNTEAFFGQGTRLTVV.

The V call is TRBV30, the J call TRBJ1-2; 9 nucleotides align to TRBD1. The trim removed 0 bases at V and 2 bases at J, leaving 1 base unmatched. Germline V gene sequence: CDR1 GTSNPN, CDR2 SVGIG (reference sequence). The CDR3 spans 14 residues. CDR3 sequence reads: CAWSVGQGNYGYTF. The CDR3 DNA follows: TGTGCCTGGAGTGTGGGACAGGGCAACTATGGCTACACCTTC.

This clonotype has only a few counts. The rearrangement joins TRBV6-1 to TRBJ2-1; D may match TRBD1 or TRBD2 (5 bases each). Per germline, CDR1 MNHNS and CDR2 SASEGT. Trimming took off 7 bases at V and 6 bases at J, with 22 bases between the two ends. The CDR3 has 16 amino acids. CDR3 in DNA: TGTGCCAGCAAGAATAGGGGAGCATCGGGCCCCAATGAGCAGTTCTTC. It specifies CASKNRGASGPNEQFF.

The V call is TRBV12-3 or TRBV12-4, the J call TRBJ2-5; D perhaps matches TRBD2 (5 bases). There are 13 residues in the CDR3. V dropped 4 bases and J dropped 2 bases, with 8 bases sitting between them. Written as DNA, the CDR3 is TGTGCCAGCAGTTGGGAGCGGCAAGAGACCCAGTACTTC. Amino acid sequence: CASSWERQETQYF.

The CDR3 reads CASGGGEEGYNEQYF. DNA for the CDR3: TGTGCCAGCGGCGGCGGCGAGGAAGGGTACAACGAGCAGTACTTC. The V gene is TRBV9, the J gene TRBJ2-7; D gene unclear. The V and J ends lost 7 bases and 5 bases respectively, with 22 bases between them. The CDR3 length is 15 residues. CDR1 is SGDLS and CDR2 is YYNGEE in the germline V gene. Full variable domain (missing parts from reference TRBV9 and TRBJ2-7): DSGVTQTPKHLITATGQRVTLRCSPRSGDLSVYWYQQSLDQGLQFLIQYYNGEERAKGNILERFSAQQFPDLHSELNLSSLELGDSALYFCASGGGEEGYNEQYFGPGTRLTVT.

This clonotype was counted only a few times. The rearrangement joins TRBV4-1 to TRBJ2-7; D is unresolved. CDR3 size: 14 residues. Germline CDR1 is MGHRA and CDR2 is YSYEKL. Trimming stripped 0 bases from V and 2 bases from J, with 8 bases between. The CDR3 DNA sequence: TGCGCCAGCAGCCAAGAGCCCGAAACCTACGAGCAGTACTTC. Its translation: CASSQEPETYEQYF.

This clonotype was detected a few times. J is TRBJ2-1 and V is TRBV29-1, with D perhaps TRBD2 (5 bases). CDR1 SQVTM and CDR2 ANQGSEA come from the germline V gene. The V end lost 6 bases, the J end lost 9 bases, and 12 bases lay between the germline ends. The CDR3 contains 11 residues. CDR3 residues: CSVSQRGEQFF. CDR3 sequence (DNA): TGCAGCGTCTCCCAACGGGGTGAGCAGTTCTTC.

This clonotype was seen a few times. The chain recombines TRBV6-5 with TRBJ2-2, with 9 bases lining up with TRBD1. The V gene end was trimmed by 5 bases and the J gene end by 5 bases; junction bases not matched to a gene: 18. The CDR3 has 19 amino acids. The germline gives CDR1 MNHEY, CDR2 SVGAGI. CDR3 nucleotides: TGTGCCAGCAGTGGTGGGACAGGGAGGAGGGAAGCAAAGACCGGGGAGCTGTTTTTT. This sequence encodes CASSGGTGRREAKTGELFF.

This clonotype was seen more than once but under ten times. The rearrangement uses TRBV20-1 and TRBJ2-3, with D possibly matching TRBD1 (6 bases). The CDR3 consists of 12 residues. V was cut by 7 bases and J by 4 bases, with 12 bases left in between. Germline loops: CDR1 DFQATT, CDR2 SNEGSKA (reference sequence). CDR3 nucleotides: TGCAGTGGGAACAGGGACGCAGATACGCAGTATTTT. It yields the protein CSGNRDADTQYF.

The V and J genes are TRBV20-1 and TRBJ2-4; TRBD1 matches 9 bases. J was trimmed by 1 base and V by 6 bases; bases with no gene match: 7. Germline V lookup: CDR1 DFQATT, CDR2 SNEGSKA (reference sequence). The CDR3 covers 15 residues. CDR3 sequence (DNA): TGCAGTGCGATCCACAGGGGGCGTGCCAAAAACATTCAGTACTTC. Translating it yields CSAIHRGRAKNIQYF.

There are a few counts of this clonotype. The V gene is TRBV4-3, the J gene TRBJ2-1, with D maybe TRBD1 (5 bases). In germline, CDR1 is LGHNA, CDR2 YSLEER. The CDR3 runs 17 residues. V gave up 2 bases and J gave up 8 bases, with 22 bases separating them. The CDR3 bases are TGCGCCAGCAGCCAACAGGAAGAGAGTGAAGGGGTCCATGAGCAGTTCTTC. The encoded protein is CASSQQEESEGVHEQFF.

This clonotype has more than one count but fewer than ten. The genes are TRBV5-1 and TRBJ1-1; D gene uncertain. V lost 4 bases, J lost 7 bases, and 20 bases lay in between. The CDR3 covers 15 residues. Germline values: CDR1 SGHRS, CDR2 YFSETQ. The CDR3 DNA follows: TGCGCCAGCAGCCCATACGACCCTAGCCCTAATGAAGCTTTCTTT. This sequence encodes CASSPYDPSPNEAFF.

This chain uses TRBV7-3 with TRBJ2-3, with 9 bases lining up with TRBD2. J lost 2 bases, V lost 4 bases, and 22 bases had no gene match. Per germline, CDR1 SGHTA and CDR2 FQGTGA. The CDR3 loop spans 21 amino acids. This chain's CDR3 is CASSYIAGSGTSLNNTDTQYF. CDR3 nucleotide sequence: TGTGCCAGCAGCTACATCGCGGGATCCGGGACTAGCTTGAACAACACAGATACGCAGTATTTT. Combining the CDR3 with reference TRBV7-3 and TRBJ2-3 gives the whole variable domain GAGVSQTPSNKVTEKGKYVELRCDPISGHTALYWYRQSLGQGPEFLIYFQGTGAADDSGLPNDRFFAVRPEGSVSTLKIQRTERGDSAVYLCASSYIAGSGTSLNNTDTQYFGPGTRLTVL.

The genes are TRBV12-3 or TRBV12-4 and TRBJ2-2; D possibly uses TRBD1 or TRBD2 (7 bases each). The CDR3 covers 15 residues. V gave up 7 bases and J gave up 7 bases, with 19 bases separating them. CDR3 in DNA: TGTGCCAGCAATTACAGGGAGGGGGCGAGCGGGGAGCTGTTTTTT. It yields the protein CASNYREGASGELFF.

This chain connects TRBV5-1 to TRBJ2-4, with D tentatively TRBD1 (7 bases). Germline CDR1 reads SGHRS; CDR2 reads YFSETQ. The CDR3 has 15 amino acids. The V gene lost 4 bases and the J gene lost 6 bases, with 17 bases spanning the gap. CDR3 DNA: TGCGCCAGCAGCCCACGGACAGGTAGCGGAAACATTCAGTACTTC. As protein: CASSPRTGSGNIQYF. Supplemented by reference TRBV5-1 and TRBJ2-4, the full variable domain reads KAGVTQTPRYLIKTRGQQVTLSCSPISGHRSVSWYQQTPGQGLQFLFEYFSETQRNKGNFPGRFSGRQFSNSRSEMNVSTLELGDSALYLCASSPRTGSGNIQYFGAGTRLSVL.

This clonotype was counted between two and nine times. V usage is TRBV4-2 and J usage is TRBJ2-4; 12 bases agree with TRBD2. The CDR3 length is 18 residues. After removal of 3 bases from V and 8 bases from J, the junction contained 14 bases not matched to a gene. Germline values: CDR1 LGHNA, CDR2 YNFKEQ. The CDR3, as DNA: TGTGCCAGCAGCCAGGGGTTGTCTAGCGGGAGGGCCTTGGACATTCAGTACTTC. The encoded protein is CASSQGLSSGRALDIQYF.

This clonotype was picked up one time. The J gene is TRBJ2-5, the V gene TRBV24-1, with D perhaps TRBD1 (6 bases). V was pared by 4 bases and J by 1 base, with 9 bases between. The CDR3 totals 14 residues. Germline V gene data show CDR1 as KGHDR and CDR2 as SFDVKD. CDR3 bases: TGTGCCACCAGTGACGGGGACACCCAAGAGACCCAGTACTTC. This gives the protein CATSDGDTQETQYF.

This clonotype has more than one count but fewer than ten. This chain joins TRBV20-1 and TRBJ1-2; the D is unclear. Trimming left V 0 bases short and J 4 bases short, with 3 bases between. Looked up from germline, CDR1 is DFQATT and CDR2 is SNEGSKA (reference sequence). There are 11 residues in the CDR3. CDR3 sequence reads: CSARDLYGYTF. CDR3 coding DNA: TGCAGTGCTAGAGATCTCTATGGCTACACCTTC.

The chain couples TRBV5-1 to TRBJ1-2, with a tentative D call TRBD1 (5 bases). The germline gives CDR1 SGHRS, CDR2 YFSETQ. The CDR3 spans 14 residues. The germline V and J ends were trimmed by 4 bases and 0 bases, with 10 bases remaining between them. DNA for the CDR3: TGCGCCAGCAGCGGGGGAGATACTAACTATGGCTACACCTTC. Its protein product is CASSGGDTNYGYTF.

This chain connects TRBV6-1 to TRBJ2-2, with D maybe TRBD2 (5 bases). Germline assignment: CDR1 MNHNS and CDR2 SASEGT. CDR3 size: 19 residues. The V and J ends lost 10 bases and 0 bases respectively, with 27 bases between them. Written as DNA, the CDR3 is TGTGCCATCGAACCTACGGAGGCTCTACTATACCCGAACACCGGGGAGCTGTTTTTT. It is translated as CAIEPTEALLYPNTGELFF.